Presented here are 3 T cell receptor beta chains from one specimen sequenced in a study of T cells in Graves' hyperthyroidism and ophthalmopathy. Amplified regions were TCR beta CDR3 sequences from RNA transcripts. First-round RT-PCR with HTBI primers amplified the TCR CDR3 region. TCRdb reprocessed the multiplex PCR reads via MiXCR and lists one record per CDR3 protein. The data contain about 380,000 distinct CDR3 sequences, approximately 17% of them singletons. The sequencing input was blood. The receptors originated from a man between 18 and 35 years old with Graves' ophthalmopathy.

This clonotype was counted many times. CDR3 region: CATSRRVAELVNTEAFF. For the CDR3, the DNA is TGTGCCACCAGCAGAAGAGTTGCCGAGTTGGTGAACACTGAAGCTTTCTTT. The chain employs TRBV15 and TRBJ1-1; D call uncertain. The CDR3 has 17 residues. In germline, CDR1 is LNHNV, CDR2 YYDKDF (reference sequence). The V end lost 2 bases, the J end lost 0 bases, and 16 bases lay between the germline ends.

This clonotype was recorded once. The CDR3 loop reads CASAIGGGRDYGYTF. The CDR3 nucleotides are TGTGCCAGCGCTATCGGGGGGGGCCGGGACTATGGCTACACCTTC. The chain couples TRBV12-3 or TRBV12-4 to TRBJ1-2, with a weak D call TRBD1 (6 bases). The CDR3 loop spans 15 amino acids. The V end lost 8 bases, the J end lost 3 bases, and 19 bases lay between the germline ends.

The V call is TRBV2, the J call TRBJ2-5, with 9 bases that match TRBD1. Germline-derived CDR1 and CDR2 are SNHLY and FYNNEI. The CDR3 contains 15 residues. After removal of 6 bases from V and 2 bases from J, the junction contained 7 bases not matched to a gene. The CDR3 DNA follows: TGTGCCAGCAGCCTGACAGGGGGAGGTCAAGAGACCCAGTACTTC. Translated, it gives CASSLTGGGQETQYF. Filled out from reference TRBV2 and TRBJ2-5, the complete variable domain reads EPEVTQTPSHQVTQMGQEVILRCVPISNHLYFYWYRQILGQKVEFLVSFYNNEISEKSEIFDDQFSVERPDGSNFTLKIRSTKLEDSAMYFCASSLTGGGQETQYFGPGTRLLVL.